These T cell receptor beta chains were read from a single sample in a study of breast tumors, draining lymph nodes, adjacent tissues. TCRdb called the multiplex PCR reads again in MiXCR, with one record for every CDR3 protein. The sample lists about 180,000 distinct CDR3 sequences, roughly a third occurring once. The sequencing sample was made of axillary lymph node tissue. Receptors were obtained from a female donor with breast cancer. Some clones in this sample may be carry-over from other donors' samples. Each CDR3 is given with its conserved first and last residue. D genes are given only for firm matches. A clone size is listed for some rows: how often the clone was seen (once, few, many), or a class if it is expanded.

clone_size d_call j_call v_call cdr3_length cdr3_nt cdr3_aa
many TRBD1 TRBJ2-7 TRBV6-5 15 TGTGCCAGCAGTGTCCCCGGGACAGGGGCCAACGAGCAGTACTTC CASSVPGTGANEQYF
few . TRBJ1-5 TRBV6-5 14 TGTGCCAGCAGTTCCCCGGTATCAAATCAGCCCCAGCATTTT CASSSPVSNQPQHF
many . TRBJ2-7 TRBV6-1 14 TGTGCCAGCAATAATAACCCGGGGCCCGCCGAGCAGTACTTC CASNNNPGPAEQYF
many . TRBJ2-7 TRBV9 15 TGTGCCAGCAGCGTAGGGCAAGAACGCACCTACGAGCAGTACTTC CASSVGQERTYEQYF
. TRBD1 TRBJ2-5 TRBV9 14 TGTGCCAGCAGCGTAGCCGGGACAGAAAAGACCCAGTCCTTC CASSVAGTEKTQSF
many TRBD2 TRBJ2-5 TRBV20-1 14 TGCAGTGCAATACTAGCGGGAGGGCCGGAGACCCAGTACTTC CSAILAGGPETQYF
many . TRBJ2-5 TRBV5-1 15 TGCGCCAGCAGCAAGGTCCCCGGACAGCAAGAGACCCAGTACTTC CASSKVPGQQETQYF
many TRBD2 TRBJ2-3 TRBV20-1 17 TGCAGTGCTAGCCCACACCTAGCGGGGTCAAGGACAGATACGCAGTATTTT CSASPHLAGSRTDTQYF
few . TRBJ1-5 TRBV6-5 13 TGTGCCAGCATCGATTATGAGGATCAGCCCCAGCATTTT CASIDYEDQPQHF
few TRBD2 TRBJ2-2 TRBV28 15 TGTGCCAGCAGGAGCGGGAGTCTAGGTACCGGGGAGCTGTTTTTT CASRSGSLGTGELFF
. . TRBJ1-6 TRBV7-9 19 TGTGCCAGCAGCAGTGCTAGAGTCGGGGGGGAACCCTATAATTCACCCCTCCACTTT CASSSARVGGEPYNSPLHF
many TRBD1 TRBJ1-5 TRBV20-1 15 TGCAGTGCTAGTATGTTGGGACAGGGACCCCAGCCCCAGCATTTT CSASMLGQGPQPQHF
many . TRBJ2-5 TRBV7-2 15 TGTGCCAGCAGCTTAGCGGGGACGTATCAAGAGACCCAGTACTTC CASSLAGTYQETQYF
many . TRBJ1-5 TRBV7-9 14 TGTGCCAGCAGCCTAGGAGGGTCTCGAGGGCCCCAGCATTTT CASSLGGSRGPQHF
. TRBD2 TRBJ2-1 TRBV13 16 TGTGCCAGCAGCTTGCAGACTAGCGTTGCCTACAATGAGCAGTTCTTC CASSLQTSVAYNEQFF
. TRBD2 TRBJ2-2 TRBV9 17 TGTGCTAGTAGACCAGCGGGGGCCGACTGGGACACCGGGGAGCTGTTTTTT CASRPAGADWDTGELFF
many . TRBJ2-3 TRBV9 12 TGTGCCAGCAGCGTAGAAGGGGATACGCAGTATTTT CASSVEGDTQYF
. . TRBJ2-3 TRBV6-6 15 TGTGCCAGCAGGCCACCGAGGGGGACCGCAGATACGCAGTATTTT CASRPPRGTADTQYF
many TRBD2 TRBJ2-7 TRBV7-9 14 TGTGCCAGCAGCCCAAGCGGGACTACCTACGAGCAGTACTTC CASSPSGTTYEQYF
. TRBD1 TRBJ1-4 TRBV7-2 17 TGTGCCAGCAGCGCCGGGACAGGGGGCACGGCTAATGAAAAACTGTTTTTT CASSAGTGGTANEKLFF
many TRBD2 TRBJ2-3 TRBV15 17 TGTGCCACCAGCAGATACCGGGGACTAGCGGGAGCAGATACGCAGTATTTT CATSRYRGLAGADTQYF
many . TRBJ2-7 TRBV7-8 15 TGTGCCAGCAGCTTAGCCAGGGGGGCGGGGCGCGAGCAGTACTTC CASSLARGAGREQYF
few TRBD1 TRBJ1-1 TRBV2 14 TGTGCCAGCAGTGAGGACAGGGCGACTACTGAAGCTTTCTTT CASSEDRATTEAFF
many . TRBJ2-7 TRBV6-5 15 TGTGCCAGCAGTTATAGCGGGACAGGGTACGACGAGCAGTACTTC CASSYSGTGYDEQYF
many TRBD1 TRBJ2-1 TRBV18 15 TGTGCCAGCTCACCAGGGACAGGGGGCTACAATGAGCAGTTCTTC CASSPGTGGYNEQFF
many . TRBJ2-7 TRBV6-5 14 TGTGCCAGCAGTTACCTCGGTAGCGCCCACGAGCAGTACTTC CASSYLGSAHEQYF
many TRBD1 TRBJ2-7 TRBV6-6 14 TGTGCCAGCATCCGGGACAGGGGCTCCTACGAGCAGTACTTC CASIRDRGSYEQYF
once TRBD2 TRBJ2-7 TRBV20-1 17 TGCAGTGCTGGATGGGGTCTAGCGGGAGGCAGGGTCTTCGAGCAGTACTTC CSAGWGLAGGRVFEQYF
many . TRBJ1-6 TRBV15 15 TGTGCCACCAGCAGAGTTGCAGAGCGGAATTCACCCCTCCACTTT CATSRVAERNSPLHF
many . TRBJ2-5 TRBV6-5 15 TGTGCCAGCAGTCCGTGGGTTACCCTCCCCGAGACCCAGTACTTC CASSPWVTLPETQYF
many . TRBJ2-2 TRBV7-7 14 TGTGCTAGCAGGGCGACAGGGAGGTCCGGGGAGCTGTTTTTT CASRATGRSGELFF
many TRBD2 TRBJ2-2 TRBV4-2 15 TGTGCCAGCAGCCAGTCGGGACTAGCGGACGGGGAGCTGTTTTTT CASSQSGLADGELFF
few TRBD2 TRBJ2-1 TRBV19 17 TGTGCCAGTAGTATAGTGGCTAGCGGGAGGGGTTACAATGAGCAGTTCTTC CASSIVASGRGYNEQFF
. TRBD1 TRBJ1-2 TRBV20-1 14 TGCAGTGCTAGTCCGGGGACAGGGGTTGGAGGCTACACCTTC CSASPGTGVGGYTF
many TRBD2 TRBJ2-3 TRBV20-1 17 TGCAGTGCTCAAACTAGCGGGAGGGAGCTTGGCACAGATACGCAGTATTTT CSAQTSGRELGTDTQYF
. . TRBJ2-3 TRBV19 16 TGTGCCAGTAGTGGGGCAGGGGGGCAGTACACAGATACGCAGTATTTT CASSGAGGQYTDTQYF
many . TRBJ1-5 TRBV4-2 14 TGTGCCAGCAGCCAAGATGGAGGGCCTCAGCCCCAGCATTTT CASSQDGGPQPQHF
many . TRBJ2-7 TRBV5-6 13 TGTGCCAGCAGCTTCGACAGGAGCTCCGAGCAGTACTTC CASSFDRSSEQYF
few . TRBJ2-5 TRBV3-1 15 TGTGCCAGCAGCCCACGGGGCGTCCGGGGGAAGACCCAGTACTTC CASSPRGVRGKTQYF
many . TRBJ1-6 TRBV27 13 TGTGCCAGCAGTTTAAGGGGGAATTCACCCCTCCACTTT CASSLRGNSPLHF
few . TRBJ2-1 TRBV7-9 12 TGTGCCAGCAGCTTAAAGCGCAATGAGCAGTTCTTC CASSLKRNEQFF
many TRBD1 TRBJ1-6 TRBV20-1 14 TGCAGTGCTAGGGGACAGGGGTATAATTCACCCCTCCACTTT CSARGQGYNSPLHF
many . TRBJ2-7 TRBV5-8 13 TGTGCCAGCAGCCGCGCTAGGGGCGGCGAGCAGTACTTC CASSRARGGEQYF
many . TRBJ2-6 TRBV7-2 14 TGTGCCAGCAGCTTCGGGCAGGGGGCCAACGTCCTGACTTTC CASSFGQGANVLTF
few TRBD1 TRBJ2-4 TRBV4-1 16 TGCGCCAGCAGCCAAGGGACAGGGAAGACTAAAAACATTCAGTACTTC CASSQGTGKTKNIQYF
many TRBD1 TRBJ2-3 TRBV10-2 16 TGCGCCAGCAGTGAGTCGTTGACAGGGGGCTGGGGTACGCAGTATTTT CASSESLTGGWGTQYF